The 8 T cell receptor beta chains listed next were all sequenced from one sample in a study of a mutant IDH1 vaccine in newly diagnosed glioma. Only in-frame clones appear in the TCRdb table, and some are missing; sequencing was by immunoSEQ multiplex PCR. Of more than 35,000 clones in the sample, roughly 76% were seen once. Antigens of these TCRs are unknown. The time point was: week 23, last vaccination. Every vaccine dose comprised 300 ug of mutant IDH1 20-mer peptide plus topical imiquimod. The sequencing here drew on PBMCs, taken from a glioma patient whose treatment included an IDH1 peptide vaccine. The receptor set was obtained from a man aged 40-50 years with glioma.

The genes are TRBV4-3 and TRBJ1-2; the D is unclear. Germline V gives CDR1 LGHNA, CDR2 YSLEER. Deletions cut 1 base from V and 6 bases from J, with 24 bases between. This CDR3 is built from 18 residues. CDR3 amino acids: CASSQAPAGLRITDGYTF. The DNA of the CDR3 is TGCGCCAGCAGCCAAGCGCCCGCGGGGTTGAGAATAACGGATGGCTACACCTTC.

The rearrangement joins TRBV5-1 to TRBJ1-5; D gene ambiguous. The CDR3 length is 13 residues. Germline V gene lookup returns CDR1 SGHRS and CDR2 YFSETQ. Deletions cut 3 bases from V and 5 bases from J, with 9 bases between. The DNA of the CDR3 is TGCGCCAGCAGCTCGGCCCCCCATCAGCCCCAGCATTTT. Amino acids: CASSSAPHQPQHF.

In DNA, the CDR3 is TGTGCCAGCAGTTCCCTAAGAACCCAAGAGACCCAGTACTTC. Translation gives CASSSLRTQETQYF. The rearrangement uses TRBV27 and TRBJ2-5; D gene ambiguous. Germline V CDR1 and CDR2: MNHEY, SMNVEV (reference sequence). This CDR3 is built from 14 residues. The germline V and J ends were trimmed by 4 bases and 1 base, with 10 bases remaining between them.

The chain combines TRBV27 with TRBJ2-3; 7 nucleotides line up with TRBD2. Unmatched junction bases numbered 8, after V lost 6 bases and J lost 5 bases. The CDR3 loop spans 14 amino acids. In germline, CDR1 is MNHEY, CDR2 SMNVEV (reference sequence). In DNA form, the CDR3 reads TGTGCCAGCAGACTCAGCGGGACGGGAGATACGCAGTATTTT. Its translation is CASRLSGTGDTQYF.

The chain has TRBV2 and TRBJ2-3; possibly TRBD1 or TRBD2 for D (6 bases each). Germline CDR1 and CDR2: SNHLY and FYNNEI. The CDR3 loop spans 15 amino acids. Trimming took 1 base from V and 6 from J, leaving 14 bases between them. CDR3 coding DNA: TGTGCCAGCAGTGAAGTTCCGGGGGCGGGGGATACGCAGTATTTT. Translating gives CASSEVPGAGDTQYF. The entire variable domain, with the rest obtained from reference TRBV2 and TRBJ2-3, is as follows: EPEVTQTPSHQVTQMGQEVILRCVPISNHLYFYWYRQILGQKVEFLVSFYNNEISEKSEIFDDQFSVERPDGSNFTLKIRSTKLEDSAMYFCASSEVPGAGDTQYFGPGTRLTVL.

The rearrangement links TRBV15 to TRBJ1-1; 7 positions agree with TRBD1. CDR1 is LNHNV and CDR2 is YYDKDF in the germline V gene (reference sequence). CDR3 length: 14 residues. V shed 3 bases, J shed 7 bases, and the junction held 8 bases outside the gene matches. The CDR3 DNA reads as TGTGCCACCAGCAGGCGGGACAGATCCTTTGAAGCTTTCTTT. This encodes CATSRRDRSFEAFF. Supplemented by reference TRBV15 and TRBJ1-1, the full variable domain reads DAMVIQNPRYQVTQFGKPVTLSCSQTLNHNVMYWYQQKSSQAPKLLFHYYDKDFNNEADTPDNFQSRRPNTSFCFLDIRSPGLGDTAMYLCATSRRDRSFEAFFGQGTRLTVV.

For this clone: A read error may explain this, as a much larger clone is one base away. The V and J genes are TRBV28 and TRBJ1-1, with D unresolved. The V gene's germline CDR1 is MDHEN and CDR2 SYDVKM. The CDR3 spans 13 residues. V dropped 2 bases and J dropped 0 bases, with 4 bases sitting between them. The CDR3 region has the DNA TGTGCCAGCAGTTTACAGGTGAACACTGAAGCTTTCTTT. Protein sequence: CASSLQVNTEAFF.

J is TRBJ2-5 and V is TRBV19; perhaps TRBD2 as D (7 bases). CDR3 size: 15 residues. Germline assignment: CDR1 LNHDA and CDR2 SQIVND (reference sequence). Deletions cut 2 bases from V and 5 bases from J, with 15 bases between. CDR3 nucleotide sequence: TGTGCCAGTAGTATATCACAGACGGGGGGCGAGACCCAGTACTTC. It is translated as CASSISQTGGETQYF.